What follows are 17 T cell receptor beta chains derived from one specimen sequenced in a study. Treg sorting used a CD4+CD25+CD127-/low gate. Adaptor-ligated barcode primers were used to amplify TRBV12-4/TRBJ1-2 clonotypes. TCRdb ran MiXCR on the multiplex PCR reads and lists one entry per CDR3 protein. Altogether 520 or so distinct CDR3 sequences are present, 17% being singletons, with the ten largest covering roughly 19%. Input material: Tregs sorted from blood. The receptors derive from a female donor with breast cancer.

This clonotype appeared a single time. The chain is built from TRBV12-3 or TRBV12-4 and TRBJ1-2, with TRBD1 matching 7 bases. The V segment lost 6 bases and the J segment 6 bases; nucleotides outside the gene matches: 7. The CDR3 loop spans 13 amino acids. The CDR3 spells CASSQQGFDGYTF. As DNA, the CDR3 is TGTGCCAGCAGCCAACAGGGGTTTGATGGCTACACCTTC.

This clonotype was seen only a few times. The CDR3 spells CASSIGSWCYTF. CDR3 sequence (DNA): TGTGCCAGCAGTATCGGGAGTTGGTGCTACACCTTC. This chain connects TRBV12-3 or TRBV12-4 to TRBJ1-2; D is unresolved. This CDR3 spans 12 amino acids. V lost 5 bases and J lost 9, with 13 bases in between.

This clonotype was observed a handful of times. The CDR3: CASSPDSYYGYTF. In DNA form, the CDR3 reads TGTGCCAGCAGCCCGGACAGCTACTATGGCTACACCTTC. The J gene is TRBJ1-2, the V gene TRBV12-3 or TRBV12-4; weak D call: TRBD1 (6 bases). V was clipped by 6 bases and J by 3 bases, with 11 bases between them. The CDR3 runs to 13 residues.

This clonotype was detected only a few times. The CDR3 coding sequence is TGTGCCAGCAGTCCGAACAGGGGCTATGGCTACACCTTC. It yields the protein CASSPNRGYGYTF. The chain has TRBV12-3 or TRBV12-4 and TRBJ1-2; 7 positions match TRBD1. The CDR3 is 13 amino acids. V shed 5 bases and J 4 bases; nucleotides not matched to a gene: 4.

This clonotype came up once. The CDR3 loop is CASSPGTGRNYGYTF. CDR3 DNA: TGTGCCAGCAGCCCCGGGACAGGGCGCAACTATGGCTACACCTTC. The gene calls are TRBV12-3 or TRBV12-4 and TRBJ1-2; TRBD1 agrees at 9 bases. The CDR3 sequence is 15 residues long. The V gene end was trimmed by 6 bases and the J gene end by 2 bases; junction bases not matched to a gene: 7.

By share, this clonotype counts as medium-sized. The DNA for the CDR3 is TGTGCCAGCAGCCGGGACAGATCCTATGGCTACACCTTC. This sequence encodes CASSRDRSYGYTF. This chain joins TRBV12-3 or TRBV12-4 and TRBJ1-2; 7 nucleotides line up with TRBD1. V dropped 6 bases and J dropped 4; count of bases not matched to a gene: 5. CDR3 length equals 13 residues.

By share, this clonotype ranks as medium-sized. The V and J genes are TRBV12-3 or TRBV12-4 and TRBJ1-2; 7 bases agree with TRBD1. The CDR3 is 16 residues long. V shed 0 bases, J shed 1 base, and the junction held 5 bases outside the gene matches. The DNA of the CDR3 is TGTGCCAGCAGTTTAGCTGGAGGGACAGTTAACTATGGCTACACCTTC. This encodes CASSLAGGTVNYGYTF.

In this sample, this clonotype is large (0.1 to 1%). This sequence joins TRBV12-3 or TRBV12-4 and TRBJ1-2, with TRBD1 matching over 7 bases. The CDR3 runs to 15 residues. The V segment lost 5 bases and the J segment 4 bases; nucleotides outside the gene matches: 10. The CDR3, as DNA: TGTGCCAGCAGTACCCACAGGGGCGCAGGCTATGGCTACACCTTC. The encoded protein is CASSTHRGAGYGYTF.

This clonotype is large within its sample. The V gene is TRBV12-3 or TRBV12-4, the J gene TRBJ1-2, with D tentatively TRBD1 (6 bases). The V end was cut by 4 bases, the J end by 6 bases, with 12 bases between. The CDR3 extends over 13 amino acids. CDR3 amino acids: CASSYGYRDGYTF. The CDR3 DNA follows: TGTGCCAGCAGTTATGGGTACAGGGATGGCTACACCTTC.

This clonotype is large (0.1 to 1%). The chain couples TRBV12-3 or TRBV12-4 to TRBJ1-2, with a possible D match to TRBD1 (5 bases). V was shortened by 6 bases and J by 7 bases, with 15 bases between the two germline ends. CDR3 length: 13 residues. The CDR3 coding sequence is TGTGCCAGCAGCGAACAGGTGATGGGTGGCTACACCTTC. Its protein product is CASSEQVMGGYTF.

Judged by abundance, this clonotype is medium-sized. A read error may account for a junction end that differs from germline. The chain recombines TRBV12-3 or TRBV12-4 with TRBJ1-2; D is uncertain. The CDR3 spans 18 residues. CDR3 loop: CASGLADPPTSINYGYTF. The CDR3 DNA reads TGTGCCAGCGGTTTAGCCGATCCTCCAACCTCTATTAACTATGGCTACACCTTC.

This chain connects TRBV12-3 or TRBV12-4 to TRBJ1-2; 7 bases are a match to TRBD1. J was trimmed by 5 bases and V by 4 bases; bases with no gene match: 7. The CDR3 is made up of 14 amino acids. CDR3 bases: TGTGCCAGCAGTTCCTACGGGACAGCTTATGGCTACACCTTC. This translates into CASSSYGTAYGYTF.

Relative to its sample, this clonotype is large. The CDR3 DNA follows: TGTGCCAGCAGTTTGAGGGCCCTGCTTTCTAGGCCGGCCGATGGCTACACCTTC. It is translated as CASSLRALLSRPADGYTF. The V gene is TRBV12-3 or TRBV12-4, the J gene TRBJ1-2; D is uncertain. V was shortened by 3 bases and J by 6 bases, with 26 bases between the two germline ends. This CDR3 spans 18 amino acids.

The chain carries TRBV12-3 or TRBV12-4 and TRBJ1-2; 7 bases agree with TRBD1. J gave up 4 bases and V 4 bases, and 6 bases lay outside the gene matches. CDR3 size: 14 residues. The DNA for the CDR3 is TGTGCCAGCAGTTGGCTGGGACAGATCTATGGCTACACCTTC. This translates into CASSWLGQIYGYTF.

The DNA of the CDR3 is TGTGCCAGCAGGCCAGCTGACTCCTTCTATGGCTACACCTTC. This translates into CASRPADSFYGYTF. The chain recombines TRBV12-3 or TRBV12-4 with TRBJ1-2; D is uncertain. V was clipped by 6 bases and J by 4 bases, with 15 bases between them. The CDR3 totals 14 residues.

This chain links TRBV12-3 or TRBV12-4 with TRBJ1-2; no firm D call. This CDR3 region has 12 residues. Trimming took 7 bases from V and 4 from J, leaving 10 bases between them. The CDR3 protein is CASTQSGYGYTF. Here the CDR3 DNA reads TGTGCCAGCACCCAATCTGGCTATGGCTACACCTTC.

This clonotype is labeled large. The chain couples TRBV12-3 or TRBV12-4 to TRBJ1-2; D not resolved. There are 13 residues in the CDR3. V shed 3 bases and J shed 4 bases, with 9 bases lying between them. This CDR3 reads CASSFPYAYGYTF. The CDR3 nucleotides read TGTGCCAGCAGTTTTCCCTACGCCTATGGCTACACCTTC.